One sample yielded the 25 T cell receptor beta chains listed below, sequenced in a study of cytomegalovirus exposure and HLA in healthy donors. The study ran its PCR with 60 Vbeta and 13 Jbeta primers. Libraries were prepared by immunoSEQ multiplex PCR; TCRdb keeps only in-frame clonotypes and omits some of them. This sample's table has around 210,000 clones. What was sequenced was PBMCs. The source is a girl aged 2 to 9 in good health and CMV-seropositive.

The chain employs TRBV19 and TRBJ1-1; 8 bases agree with TRBD1. Germline V gene lookup returns CDR1 LNHDA and CDR2 SQIVND (reference sequence). CDR3 length equals 14 residues. V gave up 7 bases and J gave up 4 bases; unmatched junction bases: 8. CDR3 sequence: CASMGVDRATEAFF. The CDR3, as DNA: TGTGCCAGTATGGGCGTGGACAGGGCCACTGAAGCTTTCTTT.

The chain employs TRBV10-3 and TRBJ2-3; D remains unclear. The germline V gene encodes CDR1 ENHRY and CDR2 SYGVKD. There are 13 residues in the CDR3. Trimming removed 6 bases from V and 3 bases from J, with 10 bases in between. CDR3 amino acids: CAISSDMTDTQYF. The CDR3 DNA reads TGTGCCATCAGCTCAGATATGACAGATACGCAGTATTTT.

The chain carries TRBV15 and TRBJ1-2; D may be TRBD1 (6 bases). Germline V gene sequence: CDR1 LNHNV, CDR2 YYDKDF (reference sequence). Trimming stripped 0 bases from V and 7 bases from J, with 12 bases between. The CDR3 runs to 14 residues. In nucleotides, the CDR3 is TGTGCCACCAGCAGAGAAGGGGGGGGTGTTGGCTACACCTTC. This gives the protein CATSREGGGVGYTF.

This sequence joins TRBV7-8 and TRBJ2-7; D is perhaps TRBD2 (6 bases). Germline-derived CDR1 and CDR2 are SGHVS and FQNEAQ. Trimming left V 0 bases short and J 3 bases short, with 15 bases between. This CDR3 comprises 16 residues. For the CDR3, the DNA is TGTGCCAGCAGCTTAGCGCTCCGACTAGTAGTCTACGAGCAGTACTTC. It is translated as CASSLALRLVVYEQYF.

The V gene is TRBV25-1, the J gene TRBJ2-1, with TRBD2 matching over 11 bases. V was clipped by 3 bases and J by 8 bases; unmatched bases: 3. This CDR3 is built from 14 residues. In germline, CDR1 is MGHDK, CDR2 SYGVNS. This CDR3 is CASSDSGRAHEQFF. Written as DNA, the CDR3 is TGTGCCAGCAGTGATAGCGGGAGGGCACATGAGCAGTTCTTC. The full variable domain, completed using reference TRBV25-1 and TRBJ2-1, is EADIYQTPRYLVIGTGKKITLECSQTMGHDKMYWYQQDPGMELHLIHYSYGVNSTEKGDLSSESTVSRIRTEHFPLTLESARPSHTSQYLCASSDSGRAHEQFFGPGTRLTVL.

This chain connects TRBV19 to TRBJ2-5; maybe TRBD2 (6 bases). CDR1 and CDR2 from the germline V gene are LNHDA and SQIVND (reference sequence). The CDR3 is 15 residues long. V lost 1 base and J lost 1, with 10 bases in between. For the CDR3, the DNA is TGTGCCAGTAGTATAGTATGGGAGGTCCAAGAGACCCAGTACTTC. It yields the protein CASSIVWEVQETQYF.

The CDR3 DNA reads as TGTGCCAGCAGTTACTTCGGTTACACCGGGGAGCTGTTTTTT. It yields the protein CASSYFGYTGELFF. V is TRBV6-5 and J is TRBJ2-2; D remains ambiguous. Germline V gives CDR1 MNHEY, CDR2 SVGAGI. Trimming pared 1 base from V and 3 bases from J, leaving 6 bases between. The length of the CDR3 is 14 residues.

The chain uses TRBV27 and TRBJ2-7; D is unclear. V lost 4 bases and J lost 6, with 19 bases in between. CDR3 length: 15 residues. Germline CDR1 reads MNHEY; CDR2 reads SMNVEV (reference sequence). CDR3 sequence: CASSSAQTRSPEQYF. The CDR3 DNA is TGTGCCAGCAGTTCCGCACAGACACGGTCTCCCGAGCAGTACTTC.

The rearrangement links TRBV5-1 to TRBJ2-7; a weak D match, TRBD2 (6 bases). Between the trimmed V and J ends, which lost 7 bases and 6 bases, there was a span of 29 bases. The CDR3 is 17 residues long. CDR1 is SGHRS and CDR2 is YFSETQ in the germline V gene. CDR3 loop: CASRSVETEQAGGEQYF. In nucleotides, the CDR3 is TGCGCCAGCCGGTCCGTTGAAACGGAGCAAGCGGGTGGCGAGCAGTACTTC.

The gene calls are TRBV28 and TRBJ1-3; D may be TRBD1 (5 bases). The CDR3 sequence is 14 residues long. Looked up from germline, CDR1 is MDHEN and CDR2 is SYDVKM. Between the trimmed V and J ends, which lost 5 bases and 0 bases, there was a span of 8 bases. CDR3 loop: CASSGTVSGNTIYF. CDR3 nucleotides: TGTGCCAGCAGTGGGACTGTCTCTGGAAACACCATATATTTT.

This chain links TRBV7-9 with TRBJ2-1; a weak D match, TRBD1 (7 bases). Trimming removed 3 bases at V and 3 bases at J, with 12 bases between. The germline CDR1 and CDR2 sequences are SEHNR and FQNEAQ (reference sequence). The CDR3 has 15 residues. The CDR3 DNA is TGTGCCAGCAGCTTGCAGGGGGGCCTCTACAATGAGCAGTTCTTC. Encoded protein: CASSLQGGLYNEQFF.

DNA of the CDR3: TGTGCCAGTAGTGCGGGAGTTAACACTGAAGCTTTCTTT. Translation gives CASSAGVNTEAFF. The rearrangement links TRBV19 to TRBJ1-1; the D is unclear. V lost 5 bases and J 2 bases, leaving 9 bases between the germline ends. CDR1 and CDR2 (germline): LNHDA, SQIVND (reference sequence). The CDR3 consists of 13 residues. Looking up the rest from reference TRBV19 and TRBJ1-1 gives the full variable domain: DGGITQSPKYLFRKEGQNVTLSCEQNLNHDAMYWYRQDPGQGLRLIYYSQIVNDFQKGDIAEGYSVSREKKESFPLTVTSAQKNPTAFYLCASSAGVNTEAFFGQGTRLTVV.

The chain has TRBV5-8 and TRBJ2-3; 11 bases are shared with TRBD2. This CDR3 has 15 amino acids. Germline-derived CDR1 and CDR2 are SGHTS and YDEGEE. Trimming removed 2 bases from V and 6 bases from J; junction bases left unmatched: 5. The CDR3 DNA follows: TGTGCCAGCAGCTTCCCACTAGCGGGGGCTGATACGCAGTATTTT. This codes for CASSFPLAGADTQYF.

This sequence joins TRBV28 and TRBJ2-1; possible D gene TRBD2, 7 bases. The CDR3 extends over 16 amino acids. The germline gives CDR1 MDHEN, CDR2 SYDVKM. Deletions cut 1 base from V and 6 bases from J, with 16 bases between. The CDR3 loop reads CASSLSGLGGGNEQFF. CDR3 nucleotides: TGTGCCAGCAGTTTATCTGGGTTGGGAGGGGGCAATGAGCAGTTCTTC.

The CDR3 coding sequence is TGCGCCAGCAGCTTGGATCTAGCGGGAGGTAATGAGCAGTTCTTC. The encoded protein is CASSLDLAGGNEQFF. The gene calls are TRBV5-1 and TRBJ2-1; 11 bases agree with TRBD2. Germline V lookup: CDR1 SGHRS, CDR2 YFSETQ. V dropped 0 bases and J dropped 7; count of bases not matched to a gene: 3. The length of the CDR3 is 15 residues.

This sequence joins TRBV11-1 and TRBJ2-5; possible D gene TRBD2, 6 bases. The CDR3 has 13 residues. V was cut by 3 bases and J by 3 bases, with 8 bases left in between. Germline values: CDR1 SGHAT, CDR2 FQDESV (reference sequence). The CDR3 DNA reads TGTGCCAGCAGCTTTGGCGGGGAAGAGACCCAGTACTTC. It specifies CASSFGGEETQYF.

The rearrangement uses TRBV4-2 and TRBJ2-7, with D perhaps TRBD1 (5 bases). CDR3 length equals 16 residues. Trimming cost V 0 bases and J 1 base, with 13 bases left between them. Germline CDR1 is LGHNA and CDR2 is YNFKEQ. In nucleotides, the CDR3 is TGTGCCAGCAGCCAAGAAGGAACAGGTGGGTCCTACGAGCAGTACTTC. This sequence encodes CASSQEGTGGSYEQYF.

The V call is TRBV6-5, the J call TRBJ2-5; possibly TRBD2 for D (5 bases). CDR1 and CDR2 (germline): MNHEY, SVGAGI. V dropped 4 bases and J dropped 1 base, with 10 bases sitting between them. The CDR3 has 14 residues. CDR3 in DNA: TGTGCCAGCAGTTCGCCGGGGTCCCAAGAGACCCAGTACTTC. It codes for CASSSPGSQETQYF.

The chain joins TRBV7-9 to TRBJ2-7, with 12 positions matching TRBD1. V shed 5 bases and J 6 bases; nucleotides not matched to a gene: 5. Germline V gives CDR1 SEHNR, CDR2 FQNEAQ (reference sequence). This CDR3 contains 14 residues. The chain's CDR3 is CASSPGTGGPEQYF. Written as DNA, the CDR3 is TGTGCCAGCAGCCCCGGGACAGGGGGCCCCGAGCAGTACTTC.

The chain joins TRBV28 to TRBJ2-3; D is perhaps TRBD1 (6 bases). This CDR3 has 15 amino acids. The germline CDR1 and CDR2 sequences are MDHEN and SYDVKM. Trimming removed 6 bases from V and 3 bases from J, with 16 bases in between. CDR3 sequence: CASRVMGARTDTQYF. The CDR3, as DNA: TGTGCCAGCAGGGTAATGGGGGCCCGGACAGATACGCAGTATTTT.

This chain links TRBV6-1 with TRBJ1-1; 8 bases map to TRBD1. CDR3 length equals 15 residues. The trim removed 2 bases at V and 3 bases at J, leaving 5 bases unmatched. Germline-derived CDR1 and CDR2 are MNHNS and SASEGT. The CDR3 loop reads CASSESGGRDTEAFF. CDR3 sequence (DNA): TGTGCCAGCAGTGAATCAGGGGGCAGGGACACTGAAGCTTTCTTT.

V is TRBV18 and J is TRBJ2-1; weak D call: TRBD1 (5 bases). Trimming stripped 2 bases from V and 3 bases from J, with 14 bases between. Per germline, CDR1 KGHSH and CDR2 LQKENI. This CDR3 has 16 amino acids. The CDR3 region is CASSPKGRGSYNEQFF. CDR3 coding DNA: TGTGCCAGCTCACCAAAGGGTAGGGGCAGCTACAATGAGCAGTTCTTC.

The chain employs TRBV27 and TRBJ2-7; no clear D gene. Germline V gives CDR1 MNHEY, CDR2 SMNVEV (reference sequence). The V end was cut by 2 bases, the J end by 6 bases, with 5 bases between. The CDR3 totals 11 residues. In nucleotides, the CDR3 is TGTGCCAGCAGTTTAGGCGGCGAGCAGTACTTC. Its protein product is CASSLGGEQYF.

The rearrangement uses TRBV5-1 and TRBJ2-1; D is perhaps TRBD2 (5 bases). From germline, CDR1 is SGHRS and CDR2 YFSETQ. The CDR3 has 13 amino acids. The ends were cut back, 5 bases at V and 5 bases at J, with 11 bases in the middle. The CDR3 loop is CASSVAWDNEQFF. The CDR3 region has the DNA TGCGCCAGCAGTGTAGCGTGGGACAATGAGCAGTTCTTC.

The chain has TRBV18 and TRBJ2-7; D might be TRBD1 (5 bases). The CDR3 is made up of 13 amino acids. Trimming removed 3 bases at V and 4 bases at J, with 10 bases between. The germline gives CDR1 KGHSH, CDR2 LQKENI. CDR3 loop: CASSPPGIYEQYF. In DNA, the CDR3 is TGTGCCAGCTCACCTCCAGGGATTTACGAGCAGTACTTC.